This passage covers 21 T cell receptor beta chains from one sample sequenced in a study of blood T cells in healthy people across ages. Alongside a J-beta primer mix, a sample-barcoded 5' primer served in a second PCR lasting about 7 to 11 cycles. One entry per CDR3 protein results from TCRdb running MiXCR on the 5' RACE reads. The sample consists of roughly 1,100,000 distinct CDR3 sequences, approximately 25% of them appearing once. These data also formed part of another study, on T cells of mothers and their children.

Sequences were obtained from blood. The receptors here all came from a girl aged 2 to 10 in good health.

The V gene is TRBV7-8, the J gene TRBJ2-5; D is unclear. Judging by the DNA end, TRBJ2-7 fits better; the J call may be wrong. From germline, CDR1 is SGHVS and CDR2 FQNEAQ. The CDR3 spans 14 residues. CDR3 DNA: TGTGCCAGCAGCTTACGGTGGGGCTCCTACGAGCAGTACTTC. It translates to CASSLRWGSYEQYF.

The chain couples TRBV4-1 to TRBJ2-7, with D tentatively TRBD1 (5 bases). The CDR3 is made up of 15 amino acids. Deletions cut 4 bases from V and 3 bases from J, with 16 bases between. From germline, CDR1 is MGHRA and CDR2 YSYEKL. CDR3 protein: CASSLSTATDYEQYF. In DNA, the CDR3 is TGCGCCAGCAGCCTTAGTACCGCGACAGACTACGAGCAGTACTTC.

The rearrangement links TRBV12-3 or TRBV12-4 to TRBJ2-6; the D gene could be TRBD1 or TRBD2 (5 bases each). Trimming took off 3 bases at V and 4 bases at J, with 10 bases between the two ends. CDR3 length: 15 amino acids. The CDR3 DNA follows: TGTGCCAGCAGTTTCCCGGGGCCCGGGGCCAACGTCCTGACTTTC. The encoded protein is CASSFPGPGANVLTF.

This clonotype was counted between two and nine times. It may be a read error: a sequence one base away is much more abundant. The CDR3 DNA sequence: TGTGCCAGCAGTTTAAGCGAGAGTGGCTACACCTTC. Protein product: CASSLSESGYTF. The gene calls are TRBV12-3 or TRBV12-4 and TRBJ1-2, with D uncertain. The germline V and J ends were trimmed by 2 bases and 7 bases, with 8 bases remaining between them. This CDR3 comprises 12 residues.

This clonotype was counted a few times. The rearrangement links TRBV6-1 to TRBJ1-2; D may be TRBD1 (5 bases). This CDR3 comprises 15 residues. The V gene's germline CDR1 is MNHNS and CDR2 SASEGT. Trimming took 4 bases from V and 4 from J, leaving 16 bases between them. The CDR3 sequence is CASSGGGRGVYGYTF. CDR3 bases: TGTGCCAGCAGTGGGGGAGGTAGGGGAGTCTATGGCTACACCTTC.

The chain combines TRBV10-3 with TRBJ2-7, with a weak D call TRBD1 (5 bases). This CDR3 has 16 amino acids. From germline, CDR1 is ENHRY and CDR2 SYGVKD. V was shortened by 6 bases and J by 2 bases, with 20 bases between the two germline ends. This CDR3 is CAISSPLGASPYEQYF. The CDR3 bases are TGTGCCATCAGCAGCCCCCTAGGGGCTTCCCCCTACGAGCAGTACTTC.

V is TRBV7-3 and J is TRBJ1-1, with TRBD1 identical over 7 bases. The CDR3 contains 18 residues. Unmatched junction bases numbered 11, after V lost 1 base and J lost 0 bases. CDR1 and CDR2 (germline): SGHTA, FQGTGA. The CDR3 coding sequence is TGTGCCAGCAGCTTAATCCCAACAGGGGAGGGAGTGAACACTGAAGCTTTCTTT. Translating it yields CASSLIPTGEGVNTEAFF.

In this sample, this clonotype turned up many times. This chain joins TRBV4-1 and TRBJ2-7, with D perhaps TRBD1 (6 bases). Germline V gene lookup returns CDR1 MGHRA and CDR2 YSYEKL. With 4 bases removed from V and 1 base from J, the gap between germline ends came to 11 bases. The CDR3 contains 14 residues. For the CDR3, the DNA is TGCGCCAGCAGCCGATCACAGGGATCCTACGAGCAGTACTTC. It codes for CASSRSQGSYEQYF.

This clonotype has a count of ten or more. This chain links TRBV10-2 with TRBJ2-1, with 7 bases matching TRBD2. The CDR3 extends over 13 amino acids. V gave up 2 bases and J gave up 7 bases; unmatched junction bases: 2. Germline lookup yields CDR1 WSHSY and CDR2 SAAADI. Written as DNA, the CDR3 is TGCGCCAGCAGTGAGACTAGCGTAAATGAGCAGTTCTTC. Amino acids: CASSETSVNEQFF.

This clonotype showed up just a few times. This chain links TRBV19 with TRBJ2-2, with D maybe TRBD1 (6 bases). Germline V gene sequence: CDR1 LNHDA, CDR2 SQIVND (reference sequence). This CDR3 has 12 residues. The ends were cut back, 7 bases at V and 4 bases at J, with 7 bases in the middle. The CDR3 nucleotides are TGTGCCAGTAAGGGGGTCACCGGGGAGCTGTTTTTT. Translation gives CASKGVTGELFF.

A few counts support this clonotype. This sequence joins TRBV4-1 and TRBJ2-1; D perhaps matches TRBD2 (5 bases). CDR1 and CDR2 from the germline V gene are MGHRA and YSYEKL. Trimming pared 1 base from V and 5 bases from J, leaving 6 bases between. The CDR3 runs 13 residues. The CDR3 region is CASSQGLHNEQFF. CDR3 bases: TGCGCCAGCAGCCAAGGACTACACAATGAGCAGTTCTTC.

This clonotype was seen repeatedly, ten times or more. The CDR3 coding sequence is TGTGCCAGCAGCTTAGCCACGGCAGCTAGCGGGGGCTACTTGTATGAGCAGTTCTTC. As protein: CASSLATAASGGYLYEQFF. This chain joins TRBV7-9 and TRBJ2-1; 10 bases are shared with TRBD2. Unmatched junction bases numbered 16, after V lost 0 bases and J lost 8 bases. This CDR3 contains 19 residues. In germline, CDR1 is SEHNR, CDR2 FQNEAQ (reference sequence).

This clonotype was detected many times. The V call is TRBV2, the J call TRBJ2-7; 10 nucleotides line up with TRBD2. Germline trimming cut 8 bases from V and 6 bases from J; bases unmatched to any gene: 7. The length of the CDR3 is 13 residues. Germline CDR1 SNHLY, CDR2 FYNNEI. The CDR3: CASLEREGREQYF. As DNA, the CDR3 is TGTGCCAGCCTCGAGCGGGAGGGTCGCGAGCAGTACTTC.

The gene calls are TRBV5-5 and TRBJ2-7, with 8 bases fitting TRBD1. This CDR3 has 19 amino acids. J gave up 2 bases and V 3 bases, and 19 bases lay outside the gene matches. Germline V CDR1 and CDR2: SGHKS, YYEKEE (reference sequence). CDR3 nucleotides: TGTGCCAGCAGCTCCACACCTCAACGCCGGGGACAGGAAGCCTACGAGCAGTACTTC. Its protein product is CASSSTPQRRGQEAYEQYF.

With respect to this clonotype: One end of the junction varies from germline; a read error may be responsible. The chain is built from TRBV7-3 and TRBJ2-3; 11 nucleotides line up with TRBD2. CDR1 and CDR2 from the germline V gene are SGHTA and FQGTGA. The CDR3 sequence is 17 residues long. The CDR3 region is CPELAGVSPQGVDTQYF. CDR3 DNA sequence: TGCCCGGAACTAGCGGGAGTTAGTCCCCAAGGGGTAGATACGCAGTATTTT. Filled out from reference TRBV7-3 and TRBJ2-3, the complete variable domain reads GAGVSQTPSNKVTEKGKYVELRCDPISGHTALYWYRQSLGQGPEFLIYFQGTGAADDSGLPNDRFFAVRPEGSVSTLKIQRTERGDSAVYLCPELAGVSPQGVDTQYFGPGTRLTVL.

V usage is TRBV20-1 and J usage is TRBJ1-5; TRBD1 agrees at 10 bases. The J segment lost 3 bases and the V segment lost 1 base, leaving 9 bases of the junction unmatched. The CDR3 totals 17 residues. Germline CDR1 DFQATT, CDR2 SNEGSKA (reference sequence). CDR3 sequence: CSARGGQGGLVNQPQHF. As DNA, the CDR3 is TGCAGTGCTAGAGGAGGACAGGGGGGACTGGTCAATCAGCCCCAGCATTTT.

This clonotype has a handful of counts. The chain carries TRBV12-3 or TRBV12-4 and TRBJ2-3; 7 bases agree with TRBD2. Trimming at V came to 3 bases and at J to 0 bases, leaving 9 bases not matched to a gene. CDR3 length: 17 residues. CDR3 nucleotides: TGTGCCAGCAGTTTGGGAATCCTAGCGGATAGCACAGATACGCAGTATTTT. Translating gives CASSLGILADSTDTQYF.

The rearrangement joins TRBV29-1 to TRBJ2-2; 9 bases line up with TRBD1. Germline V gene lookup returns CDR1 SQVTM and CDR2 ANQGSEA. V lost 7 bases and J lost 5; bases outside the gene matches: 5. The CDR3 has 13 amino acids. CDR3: CSATGGETGELFF. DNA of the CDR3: TGCAGCGCCACAGGGGGCGAAACCGGGGAGCTGTTTTTT.

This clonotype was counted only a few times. The CDR3 reads CASRPGEKFYEQYF. The CDR3 DNA reads TGTGCCAGCCGGCCAGGGGAAAAATTCTACGAGCAGTACTTC. The genes are TRBV28 and TRBJ2-5; D is perhaps TRBD1 (6 bases). The closer fit of TRBJ2-7 to the DNA end suggests the J call may be wrong. CDR1 is MDHEN, CDR2 SYDVKM, per germline. There are 14 residues in the CDR3.

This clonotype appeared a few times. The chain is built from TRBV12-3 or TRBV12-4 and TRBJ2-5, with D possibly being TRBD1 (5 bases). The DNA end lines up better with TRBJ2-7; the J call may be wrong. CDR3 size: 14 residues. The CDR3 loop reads CASSFWGSKNEQYF. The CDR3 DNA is TGTGCCAGCAGTTTCTGGGGCTCGAAAAACGAGCAGTACTTC.

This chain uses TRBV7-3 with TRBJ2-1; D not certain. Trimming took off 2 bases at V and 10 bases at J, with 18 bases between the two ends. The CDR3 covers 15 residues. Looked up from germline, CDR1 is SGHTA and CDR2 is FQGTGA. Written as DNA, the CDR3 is TGTGCCAGCAGCTTAGAAATTAGCAGTAGGAAGGAGCAGTTCTTC. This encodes CASSLEISSRKEQFF.